This T cell receptor (beta chain) was captured by sequencing in a study of long-term antiretroviral therapy in people with HIV. Findings and limits, study-wide: ART preceded a rise in diversity that nonetheless stayed lower than in transplant donor controls.

With survey level as its setting, the immunoSEQ assay was v3.0. TCRdb's copy holds only in-frame clones and misses some; the assay was immunoSEQ multiplex PCR. The data hold 25,000 to 35,000 clones, with about 85% observed a single time. About this clone itself: No antigen is known for it.

This receptor was identified in a man in his fifties with HIV. Here the sequenced sample was unsorted PBMCs, taken roughly 5 years before starting antiretroviral therapy.

CDR3 DNA sequence: TGCGCCAGCAGCTTGAGCGGGAGAAGTAACATTCAGTACTTC. Protein sequence: CASSLSGRSNIQYF. The rearrangement joins TRBV5-1 to TRBJ2-4, with TRBD2 matching over 8 bases. The CDR3 has 14 residues. CDR1 is SGHRS, CDR2 YFSETQ, per germline. The junction had 4 bases not matched to a gene; V was cut back by 1 base and J by 7 bases.